This TCR beta chain was recorded in a study of cytomegalovirus exposure and HLA in healthy donors. Study-level findings and limits: The majority of TCR sequences were rare, yet some public TCRs appeared in many donors.

The CDR3 has 17 residues. Trimming shortened V by 5 bases and J by 3 bases, and 23 bases separated the two germline ends. Germline CDR1 and CDR2: SGHVS and FNYEAQ. Profiled with immunoSEQ multiplex PCR; TCRdb holds only in-frame clones, not every one. The sample lists 200,000 to 300,000 clones, roughly 87% occurring once. Only one count was recorded for this clone. Its antigen is not identified. This receptor was taken from a woman aged 30 to 39 in good health and CMV-seronegative. V gene TRBV7-6 combines with J gene TRBJ2-7; tentative D call: TRBD2 (7 bases). Sequencing input: PBMCs. The CDR3 spells CASSPAGAALGVYEQYF. CDR3 in DNA: TGTGCCAGCAGCCCGGCGGGGGCGGCGTTGGGTGTCTACGAGCAGTACTTC.